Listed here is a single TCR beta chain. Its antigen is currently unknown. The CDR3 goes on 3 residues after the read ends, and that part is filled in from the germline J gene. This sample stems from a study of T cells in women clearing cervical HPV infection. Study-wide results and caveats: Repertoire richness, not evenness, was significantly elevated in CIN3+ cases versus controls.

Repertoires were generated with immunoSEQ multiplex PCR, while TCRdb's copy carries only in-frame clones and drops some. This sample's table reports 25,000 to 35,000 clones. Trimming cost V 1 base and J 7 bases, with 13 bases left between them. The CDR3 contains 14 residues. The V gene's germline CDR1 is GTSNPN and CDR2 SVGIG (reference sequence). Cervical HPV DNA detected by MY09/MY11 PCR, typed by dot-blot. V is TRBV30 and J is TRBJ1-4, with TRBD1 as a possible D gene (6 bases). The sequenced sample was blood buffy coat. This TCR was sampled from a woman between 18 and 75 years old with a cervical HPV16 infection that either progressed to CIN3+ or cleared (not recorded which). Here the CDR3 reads CAWSAPGQTEKLFF. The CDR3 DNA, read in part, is TGTGCCTGGAGTGCCCCCGGACAGACTGAAAAA.